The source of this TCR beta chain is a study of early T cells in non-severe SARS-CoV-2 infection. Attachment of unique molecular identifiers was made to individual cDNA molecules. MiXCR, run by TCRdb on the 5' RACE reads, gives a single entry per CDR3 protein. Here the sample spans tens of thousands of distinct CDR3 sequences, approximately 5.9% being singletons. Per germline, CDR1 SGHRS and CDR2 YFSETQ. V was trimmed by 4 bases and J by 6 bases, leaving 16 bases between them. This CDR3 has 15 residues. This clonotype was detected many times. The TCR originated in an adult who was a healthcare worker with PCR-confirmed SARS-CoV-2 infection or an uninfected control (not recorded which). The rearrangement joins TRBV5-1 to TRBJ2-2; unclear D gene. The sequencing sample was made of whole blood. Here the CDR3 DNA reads TGCGCCAGCAGCCCAGAGTTGGGGAAGTCCGGGGAGCTGTTTTTT. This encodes CASSPELGKSGELFF.